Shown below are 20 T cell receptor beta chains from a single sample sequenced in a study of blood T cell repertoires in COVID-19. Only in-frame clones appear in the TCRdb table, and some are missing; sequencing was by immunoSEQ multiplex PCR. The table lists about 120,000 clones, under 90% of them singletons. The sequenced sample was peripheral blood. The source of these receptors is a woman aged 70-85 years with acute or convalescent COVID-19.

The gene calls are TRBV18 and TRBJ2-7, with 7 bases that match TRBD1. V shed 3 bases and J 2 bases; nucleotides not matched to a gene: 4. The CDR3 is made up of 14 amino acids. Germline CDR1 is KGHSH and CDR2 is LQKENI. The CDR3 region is CASSPRDSAYEQYF. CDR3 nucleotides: TGTGCCAGCTCACCCCGGGACAGCGCCTACGAGCAGTACTTC.

In nucleotides, the CDR3 is TGCGCCAGCAGCCAAACAAGGAGCTCCTATAATTCACCCCTCCACTTT. Protein sequence: CASSQTRSSYNSPLHF. V usage is TRBV4-3 and J usage is TRBJ1-6; D remains unclear. The V end lost 2 bases, the J end lost 0 bases, and 8 bases lay between the germline ends. There are 16 residues in the CDR3. In germline, CDR1 is LGHNA, CDR2 YSLEER.

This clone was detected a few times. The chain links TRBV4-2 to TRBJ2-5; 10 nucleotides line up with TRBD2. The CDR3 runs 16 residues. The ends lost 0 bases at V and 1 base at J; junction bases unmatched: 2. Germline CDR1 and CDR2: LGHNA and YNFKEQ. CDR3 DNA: TGTGCCAGCAGCCAAGAGCTAGCGGGGGCCCAAGAGACCCAGTACTTC. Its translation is CASSQELAGAQETQYF.

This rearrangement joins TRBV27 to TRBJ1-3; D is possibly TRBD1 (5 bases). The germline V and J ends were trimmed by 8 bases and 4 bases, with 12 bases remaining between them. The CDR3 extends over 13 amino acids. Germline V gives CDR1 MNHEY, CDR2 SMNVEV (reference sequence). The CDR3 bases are TGTGCCAGCGGGGGGTTGGGAGGAAACACCATATATTTT. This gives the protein CASGGLGGNTIYF.

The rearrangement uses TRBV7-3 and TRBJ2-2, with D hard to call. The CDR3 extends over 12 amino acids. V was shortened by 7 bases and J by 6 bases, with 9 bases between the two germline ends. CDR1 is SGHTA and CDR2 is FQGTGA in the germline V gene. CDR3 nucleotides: TGTGCCAGCACCGGCGCGGCCGGGGAGCTGTTTTTT. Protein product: CASTGAAGELFF.

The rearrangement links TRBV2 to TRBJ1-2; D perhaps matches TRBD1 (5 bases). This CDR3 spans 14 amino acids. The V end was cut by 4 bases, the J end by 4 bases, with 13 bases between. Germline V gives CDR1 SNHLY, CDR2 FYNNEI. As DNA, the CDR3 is TGTGCCAGCAGTGTCCCTGACAGCGTCTATGGCTACACCTTC. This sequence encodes CASSVPDSVYGYTF.

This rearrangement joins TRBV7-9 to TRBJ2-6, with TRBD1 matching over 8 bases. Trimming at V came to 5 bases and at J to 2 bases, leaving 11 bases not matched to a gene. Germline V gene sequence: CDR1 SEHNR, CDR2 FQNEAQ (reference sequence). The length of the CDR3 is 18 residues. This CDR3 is CASSRDRLRAPGANVLTF. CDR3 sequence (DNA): TGTGCCAGCAGCCGGGACAGGCTCCGGGCACCTGGGGCCAACGTCCTGACTTTC.

The CDR3, as DNA: TGTGCCAGCAGTTTAGGGGTTTCGGACAGTTTTTTCTATGGCTACACCTTC. This codes for CASSLGVSDSFFYGYTF. V gene TRBV28 combines with J gene TRBJ1-2, with D maybe TRBD1 (6 bases). The CDR3 has 17 amino acids. Trimming shortened V by 2 bases and J by 4 bases, and 20 bases separated the two germline ends. Germline-derived CDR1 and CDR2 are MDHEN and SYDVKM.

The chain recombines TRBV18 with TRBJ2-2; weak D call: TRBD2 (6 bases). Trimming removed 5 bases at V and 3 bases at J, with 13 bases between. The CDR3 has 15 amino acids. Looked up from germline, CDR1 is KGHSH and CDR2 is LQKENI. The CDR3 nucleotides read TGTGCCAGCTCAGCGGGACTTGGTCACACCGGGGAGCTGTTTTTT. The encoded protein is CASSAGLGHTGELFF.

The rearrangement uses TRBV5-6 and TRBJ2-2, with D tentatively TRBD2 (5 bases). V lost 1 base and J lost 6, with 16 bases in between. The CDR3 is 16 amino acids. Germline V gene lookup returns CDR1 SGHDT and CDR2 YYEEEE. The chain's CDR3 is CASSLLGRVDAGELFF. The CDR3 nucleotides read TGTGCCAGCAGCTTGCTTGGGAGAGTAGACGCCGGGGAGCTGTTTTTT.

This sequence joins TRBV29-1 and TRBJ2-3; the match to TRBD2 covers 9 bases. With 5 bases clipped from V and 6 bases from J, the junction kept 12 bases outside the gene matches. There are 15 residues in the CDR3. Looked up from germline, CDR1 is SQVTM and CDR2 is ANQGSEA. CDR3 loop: CSVQRNSGGSDTQYF. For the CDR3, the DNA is TGCAGCGTTCAGAGGAATAGCGGGGGCTCGGATACGCAGTATTTT.

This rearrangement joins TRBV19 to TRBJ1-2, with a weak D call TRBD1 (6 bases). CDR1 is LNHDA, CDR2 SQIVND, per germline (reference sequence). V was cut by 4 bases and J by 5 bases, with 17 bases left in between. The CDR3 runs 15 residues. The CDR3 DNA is TGTGCCAGTAGTACGTCTACAGGGTTCGGGTATGGCTACACCTTC. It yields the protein CASSTSTGFGYGYTF. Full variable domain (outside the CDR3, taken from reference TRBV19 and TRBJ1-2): DGGITQSPKYLFRKEGQNVTLSCEQNLNHDAMYWYRQDPGQGLRLIYYSQIVNDFQKGDIAEGYSVSREKKESFPLTVTSAQKNPTAFYLCASSTSTGFGYGYTFGSGTRLTVV.

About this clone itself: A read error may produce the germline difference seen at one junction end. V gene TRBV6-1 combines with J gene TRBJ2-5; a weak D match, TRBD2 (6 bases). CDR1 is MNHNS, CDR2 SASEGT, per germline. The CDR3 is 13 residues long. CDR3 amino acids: CASSEIRGLGVDF. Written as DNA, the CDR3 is TGTGCCAGCAGTGAAATCCGGGGGTTAGGTGTTGACTTC.

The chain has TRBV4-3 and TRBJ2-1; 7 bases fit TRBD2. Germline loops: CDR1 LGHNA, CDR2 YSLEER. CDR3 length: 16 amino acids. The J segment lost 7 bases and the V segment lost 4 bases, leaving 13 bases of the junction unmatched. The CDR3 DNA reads TGCGCCAGCAGCCGTGGTGGCGGGGGAGGTTCGAATGAGCAGTTCTTC. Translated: CASSRGGGGGSNEQFF.

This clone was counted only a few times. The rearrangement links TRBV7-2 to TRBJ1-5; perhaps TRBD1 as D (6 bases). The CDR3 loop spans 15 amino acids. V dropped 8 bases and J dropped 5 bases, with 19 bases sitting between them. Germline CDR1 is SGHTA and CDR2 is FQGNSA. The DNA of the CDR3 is TGTGCCAGCGGAACAGGGAATTGGGTGGATCAGCCCCAGCATTTT. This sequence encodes CASGTGNWVDQPQHF.

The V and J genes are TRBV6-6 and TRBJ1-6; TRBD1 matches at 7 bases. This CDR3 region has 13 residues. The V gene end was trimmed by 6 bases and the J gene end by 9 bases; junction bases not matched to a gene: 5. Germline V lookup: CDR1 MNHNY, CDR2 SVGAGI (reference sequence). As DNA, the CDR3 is TGTGCCAGCAGCATTTACAGGGGTTCACCCCTCCACTTT. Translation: CASSIYRGSPLHF.

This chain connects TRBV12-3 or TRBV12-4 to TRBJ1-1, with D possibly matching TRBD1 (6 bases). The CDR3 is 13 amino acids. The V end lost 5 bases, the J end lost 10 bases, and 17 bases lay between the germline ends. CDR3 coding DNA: TGTGCCAGCAGTCCCGTGACAGGCCCGTTAGCTTTCTTT. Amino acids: CASSPVTGPLAFF.

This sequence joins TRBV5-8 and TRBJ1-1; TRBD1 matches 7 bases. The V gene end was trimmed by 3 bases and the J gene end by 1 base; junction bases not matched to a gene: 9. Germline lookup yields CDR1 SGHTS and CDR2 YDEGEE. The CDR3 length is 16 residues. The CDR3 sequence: CASSSPLTGPNTEAFF. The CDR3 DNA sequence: TGTGCCAGCAGCTCCCCCCTGACAGGGCCGAACACTGAAGCTTTCTTT.

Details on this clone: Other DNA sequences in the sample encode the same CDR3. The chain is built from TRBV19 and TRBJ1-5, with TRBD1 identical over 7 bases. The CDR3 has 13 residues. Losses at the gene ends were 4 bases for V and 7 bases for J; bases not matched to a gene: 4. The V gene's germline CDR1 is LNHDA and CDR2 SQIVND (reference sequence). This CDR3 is CASSTTGVQPQHF. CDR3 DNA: TGTGCCAGTAGTACCACAGGGGTCCAGCCCCAGCATTTT.

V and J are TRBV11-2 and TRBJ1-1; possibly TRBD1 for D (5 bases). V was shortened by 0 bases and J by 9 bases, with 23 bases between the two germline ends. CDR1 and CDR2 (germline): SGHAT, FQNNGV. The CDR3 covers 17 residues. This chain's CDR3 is CASSLDGGAASIRQAFF. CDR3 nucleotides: TGTGCCAGCAGCTTAGACGGAGGGGCCGCAAGTATTAGACAAGCTTTCTTT.